This T cell receptor beta chain was obtained from a study of identical twins. This clonotype has only a few counts. Template switching supplied a universal primer site; unique molecular identifiers were carried on the cDNA. TCRdb reprocessed the 5' RACE reads via MiXCR and lists one record per CDR3 protein. This sample carries around 1.7 million distinct CDR3 sequences, about 31% of them seen once, and the ten largest clones take more than 0.25%. Germline V gene lookup returns CDR1 SGHAT and CDR2 FQNNGV. CDR3 length: 16 residues. V shed 6 bases and J 4 bases; nucleotides not matched to a gene: 12. The TCR sequence derives from a newborn girl in good health. The chain employs TRBV11-2 and TRBJ2-1; 7 positions agree with TRBD2. Sequenced input: cord blood. CDR3 coding DNA: TGTGCCAGCAGGGGAGTGGCGGGAGTTGTATACAATGAGCAGTTCTTC. Translating it yields CASRGVAGVVYNEQFF.